This T cell receptor beta chain was identified during a study of T cells in Graves' hyperthyroidism and ophthalmopathy. At the level of the study: The authors collected peripheral blood at initial diagnosis, before any treatment.

Study conclusions and caveats: A model of 13 V-J features distinguished ophthalmopathy from stable hyperthyroidism.

This clonotype appeared a single time. What it binds is unknown. Germline CDR1 is MDHEN and CDR2 is SYDVKM. The CDR3 is 16 amino acids. V was trimmed by 4 bases and J by 0 bases, leaving 12 bases between them. What was amplified from RNA transcripts were TCR beta CDR3 regions. TCR CDR3 underwent first-round RT-PCR with the HTBI primer set. TCRdb re-called the multiplex PCR reads with MiXCR, one entry per CDR3 protein. The table records more than 500,000 distinct CDR3 sequences, less than 15% of them present only once. Sample: blood. The chain employs TRBV28 and TRBJ2-2; unclear D gene. The clonotype comes from a woman between 40 and 55 years old with Graves' hyperthyroidism. This CDR3 is CASSSYSGANTGELFF. CDR3 bases: TGTGCCAGCAGTTCCTATTCTGGAGCGAACACCGGGGAGCTGTTTTTT.